These 5 T cell receptor beta chains were sequenced from one sample in a study of blood T cell repertoires in COVID-19. Measured with immunoSEQ multiplex PCR; TCRdb has only the in-frame clones, and not every one. The sample shows 200,000 to 250,000 clones, about 83% of them seen only once. The sample was PBMCs or T cells enriched from blood (not recorded which). The receptors come from a woman aged 45-60 years who had recovered from COVID-19.

This rearrangement joins TRBV6-5 to TRBJ2-5, with D unclear. The CDR3 sequence is 14 residues long. Per the germline V gene, CDR1 is MNHEY and CDR2 is SVGAGI. The V end lost 2 bases, the J end lost 2 bases, and 9 bases lay between the germline ends. DNA for the CDR3: TGTGCCAGCAGTTACAACACCCCACAAGAGACCCAGTACTTC. Translation: CASSYNTPQETQYF.

V and J are TRBV4-2 and TRBJ2-1; 10 nucleotides line up with TRBD2. Germline V CDR1 and CDR2: LGHNA, YNFKEQ. Trimming took 1 base from V and 7 from J; bases not matched to a gene: 7. There are 16 residues in the CDR3. CDR3 nucleotides: TGTGCCAGCAGCCAAGGAGCGGGAGGGCCTTATAATGAGCAGTTCTTC. Translating it yields CASSQGAGGPYNEQFF.

This sequence joins TRBV11-3 and TRBJ2-7; D unclear. V lost 4 bases, J lost 1 base, and 14 bases lay in between. Germline lookup yields CDR1 SGHNT and CDR2 YENEEA. The CDR3 length is 15 residues. CDR3 in amino acids: CASSSGSAGSYEQYF. The CDR3 DNA follows: TGTGCCAGCAGCTCCGGCAGTGCAGGATCCTACGAGCAGTACTTC.

This clone showed up just once. The chain has TRBV9 and TRBJ2-3; 8 nucleotides agree with TRBD2. From germline, CDR1 is SGDLS and CDR2 YYNGEE. The V and J ends lost 4 bases and 5 bases, in that order; junction bases with no gene match: 9. The CDR3 runs 15 residues. The CDR3 here is CASSRSGRLLDTQYF. The CDR3 bases are TGTGCCAGCAGCAGGAGCGGGAGACTATTAGATACGCAGTATTTT. The variable domain in full, with the rest retrieved from reference TRBV9 and TRBJ2-3, is DSGVTQTPKHLITATGQRVTLRCSPRSGDLSVYWYQQSLDQGLQFLIQYYNGEERAKGNILERFSAQQFPDLHSELNLSSLELGDSALYFCASSRSGRLLDTQYFGPGTRLTVL.

This chain connects TRBV27 to TRBJ2-2, with 8 bases identical to TRBD1. The germline V gene encodes CDR1 MNHEY and CDR2 SMNVEV (reference sequence). The V and J ends lost 4 bases and 2 bases, in that order; junction bases with no gene match: 3. The CDR3 length is 15 residues. For the CDR3, the DNA is TGTGCCAGCAGTTGGACAGGGTACAACACCGGGGAGCTGTTTTTT. It is translated as CASSWTGYNTGELFF.